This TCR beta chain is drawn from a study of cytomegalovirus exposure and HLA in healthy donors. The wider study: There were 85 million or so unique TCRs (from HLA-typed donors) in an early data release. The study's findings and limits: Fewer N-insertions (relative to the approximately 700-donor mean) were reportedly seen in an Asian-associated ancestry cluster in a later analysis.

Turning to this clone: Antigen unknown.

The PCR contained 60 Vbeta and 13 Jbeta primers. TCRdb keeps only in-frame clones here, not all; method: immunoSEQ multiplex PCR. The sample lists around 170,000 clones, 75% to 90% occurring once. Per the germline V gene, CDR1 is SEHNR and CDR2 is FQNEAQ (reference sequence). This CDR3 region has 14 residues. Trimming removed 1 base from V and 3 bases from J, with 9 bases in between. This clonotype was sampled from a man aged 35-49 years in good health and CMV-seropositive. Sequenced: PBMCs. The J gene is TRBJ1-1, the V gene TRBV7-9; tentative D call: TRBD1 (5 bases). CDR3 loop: CASSLGGGYTEAFF. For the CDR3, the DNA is TGTGCCAGCAGCTTAGGGGGGGGGTACACTGAAGCTTTCTTT.